These 25 T cell receptor beta chains originate from one sample sequenced in a study of CD8+CD57+ T cells in acquired aplastic anemia. In patients chosen for sequencing, flow cytometry had shown CD8+CD57+ cell expansion. Template material for TCR beta VDJ and CDR3 profiling consisted of genomic DNA. MiXCR was run by TCRdb on the reads, yielding one entry per CDR3 protein. The sample shows roughly 500,000 distinct CDR3 sequences, roughly a third of them seen only once. The sample comprised sorted CD4+, CD8+, or CD8+CD57+ T cells (not recorded which) from PBMCs. All receptors come from a human donor with aplastic anemia.

This clonotype was picked up a small number of times. The chain has TRBV20-1 and TRBJ1-1; no definite D call. The germline V and J ends were trimmed by 0 bases and 0 bases, with 11 bases remaining between them. The germline gives CDR1 DFQATT, CDR2 SNEGSKA (reference sequence). This CDR3 is 15 amino acids long. CDR3 sequence (DNA): TGCAGTGCTAGAGATCCTTTCCGGCTGAACACTGAAGCTTTCTTT. Protein product: CSARDPFRLNTEAFF.

This clonotype was found many times. This chain uses TRBV2 with TRBJ2-1, with D possibly TRBD2 on 5 matching bases. The CDR3 sequence is 13 residues long. Germline V gene lookup returns CDR1 SNHLY and CDR2 FYNNEI. Trimming took 7 bases from V and 5 from J, leaving 12 bases between them. CDR3 sequence reads: CASTLDFNNEQFF. CDR3 nucleotide sequence: TGTGCCAGCACCCTGGACTTTAACAATGAGCAGTTCTTC.

The chain recombines TRBV15 with TRBJ1-5, with TRBD1 matching over 7 bases. J gave up 7 bases and V 3 bases, and 9 bases lay outside the gene matches. This CDR3 is built from 15 residues. Germline-derived CDR1 and CDR2 are LNHNV and YYDKDF (reference sequence). CDR3 protein: CATSSDAGGRQPQHF. The CDR3 DNA follows: TGTGCCACCAGCAGTGACGCAGGGGGAAGGCAGCCCCAGCATTTT.

This clonotype was observed a single time. Since a much larger clone is just one base distant, this may be a read error. The rearrangement joins TRBV10-3 to TRBJ1-1, with D unclear. The CDR3 sequence is 12 residues long. Germline loops: CDR1 ENHRY, CDR2 SYGVKD. V was shortened by 10 bases and J by 1 base, with 10 bases between the two germline ends. The CDR3 sequence: CASGYPNTEAFF. In DNA form, the CDR3 reads TGTGCCAGCGGTTACCCGAACACTGAAGCTTTCTTT.

This clonotype appeared a few times. This sequence joins TRBV7-9 and TRBJ2-5; D gene ambiguous. This CDR3 spans 15 amino acids. Germline V gives CDR1 SEHNR, CDR2 FQNEAQ (reference sequence). The ends were cut back, 6 bases at V and 1 base at J, with 15 bases in the middle. The CDR3 DNA follows: TGTGCCAGCAGTCGATCAGGCCCATCCCAAGAGACCCAGTACTTC. Its protein is CASSRSGPSQETQYF.

The CDR3 DNA sequence: TGCGCCAGCAGCTTGGCCCCCGGGGATAGGACCGGGGAGCTGTTTTTT. Encoded protein: CASSLAPGDRTGELFF. This chain links TRBV5-1 with TRBJ2-2, with D possibly TRBD2 on 5 matching bases. CDR3 length equals 16 residues. Germline loops: CDR1 SGHRS, CDR2 YFSETQ. V shed 0 bases and J shed 5 bases, with 14 bases lying between them.

The CDR3 coding sequence is TGCAGTGCTCCGCAAATACAGGGGATCGGGAATGAGCAGTTCTTC. Amino acids: CSAPQIQGIGNEQFF. The V gene is TRBV20-1, the J gene TRBJ2-1, with 7 bases matching TRBD1. CDR1 is DFQATT, CDR2 SNEGSKA, per germline (reference sequence). The V and J ends lost 5 bases and 7 bases, in that order; junction bases with no gene match: 14. The CDR3 spans 15 residues.

The rearrangement joins TRBV19 to TRBJ1-2; D ambiguous. Germline CDR1 is LNHDA and CDR2 is SQIVND (reference sequence). The CDR3 runs to 13 residues. Trimming pared 6 bases from V and 8 bases from J, leaving 16 bases between. The CDR3 DNA reads as TGTGCCAGTAGCCCACGCGGCCTGGGAGGCTACACCTTC. This sequence encodes CASSPRGLGGYTF.

The chain couples TRBV2 to TRBJ2-7, with 7 bases aligning to TRBD1. V shed 8 bases and J 1 base; nucleotides not matched to a gene: 8. Germline lookup yields CDR1 SNHLY and CDR2 FYNNEI. The CDR3 covers 14 residues. CDR3 protein: CASSPGQMSYEQYF. CDR3 sequence (DNA): TGTGCCAGCTCACCGGGACAGATGTCCTACGAGCAGTACTTC. Full variable domain (missing parts from reference TRBV2 and TRBJ2-7): EPEVTQTPSHQVTQMGQEVILRCVPISNHLYFYWYRQILGQKVEFLVSFYNNEISEKSEIFDDQFSVERPDGSNFTLKIRSTKLEDSAMYFCASSPGQMSYEQYFGPGTRLTVT.

There are many counts of this clonotype. The gene calls are TRBV11-2 and TRBJ1-6; 7 bases align to TRBD1. The CDR3 spans 14 residues. Germline V gene data show CDR1 as SGHAT and CDR2 as FQNNGV. V was clipped by 5 bases and J by 8 bases; unmatched bases: 6. This CDR3 is CASSGYGTDSPLHF. The DNA for the CDR3 is TGTGCCAGCAGCGGATACGGGACAGATTCACCCCTCCACTTT.

This clonotype was counted a few times. The chain combines TRBV13 with TRBJ2-2; D is uncertain. Trimming cost V 3 bases and J 14 bases, with 16 bases left between them. The CDR3 totals 13 residues. Germline V CDR1 and CDR2: PRHDT, FYEKMQ (reference sequence). The CDR3 DNA is TGTGCCAGCAGCTTCGAATCTGGACGCAAACTGTTTTTT. Translated, it gives CASSFESGRKLFF.

This clonotype came up many times. This rearrangement joins TRBV5-1 to TRBJ2-7; D gene ambiguous. Trimming cost V 0 bases and J 6 bases, with 13 bases left between them. CDR3 size: 14 residues. The germline CDR1 and CDR2 sequences are SGHRS and YFSETQ. The CDR3 DNA follows: TGCGCCAGCAGCTTGGTTAATCCGACCGTCGAGCAGTACTTC. Its translation is CASSLVNPTVEQYF.

The rearrangement links TRBV11-2 to TRBJ1-6; D remains unclear. Looked up from germline, CDR1 is SGHAT and CDR2 is FQNNGV. The CDR3 length is 15 residues. Deletions cut 3 bases from V and 1 base from J, with 7 bases between. CDR3 loop: CASSFLSSYNSPLHF. In DNA form, the CDR3 reads TGTGCCAGCAGCTTTTTGAGTTCCTATAATTCACCCCTCCACTTT.

This clonotype was observed a handful of times. The chain uses TRBV11-3 and TRBJ1-3, with D hard to call. The CDR3 has 15 residues. CDR1 and CDR2 (germline): SGHNT, YENEEA. V was clipped by 6 bases and J by 0 bases, with 12 bases between them. CDR3 protein: CASSRGEFSGNTIYF. DNA for the CDR3: TGTGCCAGCAGTCGGGGAGAATTCTCTGGAAACACCATATATTTT. Full variable domain (remainder filled in from reference TRBV11-3 and TRBJ1-3): EAGVVQSPRYKIIEKKQPVAFWCNPISGHNTLYWYLQNLGQGPELLIRYENEEAVDDSQLPKDRFSAERLKGVDSTLKIQPAELGDSAVYLCASSRGEFSGNTIYFGEGSWLTVV.

The CDR3 nucleotides are TGCGCCAGCAGCCAGGGACTAGCGGGAGTAGAGACCCAGTACTTC. This codes for CASSQGLAGVETQYF. The rearrangement links TRBV5-1 to TRBJ2-7; 14 bases agree with TRBD2. The better agreement between TRBJ2-5 and the DNA end casts doubt on the J call. The CDR3 is 15 residues long. Germline V gene data show CDR1 as SGHRS and CDR2 as YFSETQ.

This clonotype occurred many times. The rearrangement uses TRBV19 and TRBJ2-2; maybe TRBD1 (6 bases). Between the trimmed V and J ends, which lost 5 bases and 7 bases, there was a span of 14 bases. Germline V gives CDR1 LNHDA, CDR2 SQIVND (reference sequence). The CDR3 covers 14 residues. CDR3 in DNA: TGTGCCAGTAGTTTAACAGGGATGGGCGGGGAGCTGTTTTTT. As protein: CASSLTGMGGELFF. The full variable domain, rest sourced from reference TRBV19 and TRBJ2-2, is DGGITQSPKYLFRKEGQNVTLSCEQNLNHDAMYWYRQDPGQGLRLIYYSQIVNDFQKGDIAEGYSVSREKKESFPLTVTSAQKNPTAFYLCASSLTGMGGELFFGEGSRLTVL.

The V gene is TRBV6-1, the J gene TRBJ2-5, with 9 bases that match TRBD2. The CDR3 is made up of 16 amino acids. V was pared by 5 bases and J by 2 bases, with 9 bases of the junction left unmatched. CDR1 and CDR2 from the germline V gene are MNHNS and SASEGT. The CDR3 here is CASSTPGLAFQETQYF. The CDR3, as DNA: TGTGCCAGCAGTACTCCGGGACTAGCCTTTCAAGAGACCCAGTACTTC.

This clonotype was seen at least ten times. The chain couples TRBV6-5 to TRBJ1-2; D ambiguous. This CDR3 is built from 11 residues. CDR1 is MNHEY and CDR2 is SVGAGI in the germline V gene. V was trimmed by 4 bases and J by 7 bases, leaving 7 bases between them. DNA of the CDR3: TGTGCCAGCAGTTCCCGAGTTGGCTACACCTTC. Translated, it gives CASSSRVGYTF.

With respect to this clonotype: This clone may be a read error of a much larger clone one base away. The CDR3 nucleotides are TGCAGTGCTCCCGGACGGGGGAATTCACCCCTCCGCTTT. This sequence encodes CSAPGRGNSPLRF. The chain recombines TRBV20-1 with TRBJ1-6, with a possible D match to TRBD1 (5 bases). There are 13 residues in the CDR3. Germline CDR1 DFQATT, CDR2 SNEGSKA (reference sequence).

This clonotype was counted only a few times. The J gene is TRBJ1-6, the V gene TRBV6-1, with a tentative D call TRBD1 (6 bases). V shed 6 bases and J shed 5 bases, with 17 bases lying between them. The CDR3 runs to 16 residues. CDR1 MNHNS and CDR2 SASEGT come from the germline V gene. CDR3: CASRTPGHHHNSPLHF. The CDR3 DNA reads TGTGCCAGCAGGACACCGGGACATCACCATAATTCACCCCTCCACTTT.

In its sample, this clonotype was seen many times. The rearrangement joins TRBV5-1 to TRBJ2-1; D is uncertain. The CDR3 is made up of 15 amino acids. V dropped 0 bases and J dropped 4 bases, with 11 bases sitting between them. The germline V gene has CDR1 SGHRS and CDR2 YFSETQ. CDR3 residues: CASSLETGSYNEQFF. CDR3 nucleotides: TGCGCCAGCAGCTTGGAGACGGGTTCATACAATGAGCAGTTCTTC.

In this sample, this clonotype turned up many times. J is TRBJ2-7 and V is TRBV7-9, with 8 nucleotides matching TRBD2. From germline, CDR1 is SEHNR and CDR2 FQNEAQ (reference sequence). CDR3 size: 15 residues. V lost 5 bases to trimming and J lost 2 bases; unmatched junction nucleotides: 8. The CDR3 sequence is CASSGQRESPYEQYF. DNA for the CDR3: TGTGCCAGCAGCGGACAGCGGGAGAGTCCCTACGAGCAGTACTTC.

The rearrangement uses TRBV6-2 or TRBV6-3 and TRBJ2-3; D gene uncertain. V shed 3 bases and J shed 8 bases, with 9 bases lying between them. The germline V gene encodes CDR1 MNHEY and CDR2 SVGEGT. The CDR3 spans 12 residues. The CDR3 bases are TGTGCCAGCAGTTATCGGGCCAGTACGCAGTATTTT. This codes for CASSYRASTQYF.

This clonotype was observed many times. This chain joins TRBV9 and TRBJ2-3; D uncertain. The ends were cut back, 4 bases at V and 6 bases at J, with 9 bases in the middle. The CDR3 runs 12 residues. The germline gives CDR1 SGDLS, CDR2 YYNGEE. The CDR3 bases are TGTGCCAGCAGCCCCGGGCGGGATACGCAGTATTTT. This encodes CASSPGRDTQYF.

The chain is built from TRBV12-3 or TRBV12-4 and TRBJ1-2; no firm D call. The CDR3 is 13 amino acids. Trimming removed 2 bases from V and 8 bases from J, with 12 bases in between. CDR3 protein: CASSLSSQGGYTF. CDR3 DNA sequence: TGTGCCAGCAGTTTATCCTCCCAAGGCGGCTACACCTTC.